A single sample is the source of the 22 T cell receptor beta chains below, sequenced in a study of regulatory T cells in long-lasting Graves disease. This sample's time point: newly diagnosed GD, antithyroid drugs for less than 3 months. From PBMCs, RNA was extracted and then used to make the TCR library. The TCR beta library used iRepertoire HTBI primers with Arm-PCR amplification of CDR3. One entry per CDR3 protein, called by TCRdb with MiXCR from the multiplex PCR reads. The table lists roughly 260,000 distinct CDR3 sequences, about 18% of them singletons, with about 14% in the top ten. The data also belong to a second study, concerning T cells in Graves' hyperthyroidism and ophthalmopathy.

The sample here was peripheral blood mononuclear cells (PBMCs), taken at new diagnosis, from a patient treated with antithyroid drugs. Every receptor here comes from a woman younger than 45 with Graves disease.

This clonotype was found many times. The rearrangement uses TRBV12-3 or TRBV12-4 and TRBJ2-1; 10 bases map to TRBD2. The CDR3 covers 15 residues. V shed 6 bases, J shed 2 bases, and the junction held 4 bases outside the gene matches. CDR3 residues: CASRKRGGTYNEQFF. The DNA for the CDR3 is TGTGCCAGCAGAAAGCGGGGGGGCACCTACAATGAGCAGTTCTTC.

This clonotype was seen repeatedly, ten times or more. This chain joins TRBV4-1 and TRBJ1-1; D gene unclear. The CDR3 loop spans 14 amino acids. The V gene's germline CDR1 is MGHRA and CDR2 YSYEKL. Trimming removed 1 base at V and 0 bases at J, with 6 bases between. CDR3 in DNA: TGCGCCAGCAGCCAAGCGGGCCTGAACACTGAAGCTTTCTTT. It yields the protein CASSQAGLNTEAFF.

This clonotype turned up a few times. This sequence joins TRBV12-3 or TRBV12-4 and TRBJ2-6; D ambiguous. The CDR3 sequence is 15 residues long. With 3 bases removed from V and 2 bases from J, the gap between germline ends came to 8 bases. The CDR3 region is CASSFGRAGANVLTF. The CDR3 region has the DNA TGTGCCAGCAGTTTTGGTAGGGCTGGGGCCAACGTCCTGACTTTC.

This clonotype was counted a few times. The V call is TRBV20-1, the J call TRBJ2-2; D is uncertain. This CDR3 has 15 residues. The germline gives CDR1 DFQATT, CDR2 SNEGSKA (reference sequence). V lost 5 bases, J lost 0 bases, and 13 bases lay in between. CDR3 nucleotide sequence: TGCAGTGCTCCACAGAACCCAGCGAACACCGGGGAGCTGTTTTTT. The encoded protein is CSAPQNPANTGELFF.

This clonotype was detected many times. This sequence joins TRBV6-5 and TRBJ1-1, with a weak D call TRBD1 (5 bases). This CDR3 is built from 15 residues. The germline V gene has CDR1 MNHEY and CDR2 SVGAGI. V was cut by 4 bases and J by 0 bases, with 12 bases left in between. The CDR3 loop is CASSSTTGMNTEAFF. The CDR3 DNA follows: TGTGCCAGCAGTTCCACTACAGGAATGAACACTGAAGCTTTCTTT.

In this sample, this clonotype turned up once. V usage is TRBV6-9 and J usage is TRBJ2-7; TRBD1 matches at 9 bases. V dropped 3 bases and J dropped 2; count of bases not matched to a gene: 5. Germline-derived CDR1 and CDR2 are MNHGY and SVAAGI. The CDR3 loop spans 15 amino acids. The CDR3 coding sequence is TGTGCCAGCAGTTACCGGGGACAGGGCACCTACGAGCAGTACTTC. It encodes CASSYRGQGTYEQYF.

In this sample, this clonotype turned up a few times. A much larger clone is a single base away; this may be a read error. V gene TRBV28 combines with J gene TRBJ1-2; 7 nucleotides align to TRBD1. Per germline, CDR1 MDHEN and CDR2 SYDVKM. The CDR3 consists of 13 residues. For the CDR3, the DNA is TGTGCCAGCAGTGAACAGGGGCTATATGACTACACCTTC. Translation: CASSEQGLYDYTF.

This clonotype was picked up many times. CDR3 residues: CASSGTGDFF. CDR3 nucleotide sequence: TGTGCCAGCAGTGGGACAGGGGATTTCTTC. The chain is built from TRBV2 and TRBJ2-1; 9 nucleotides match TRBD1. Germline V CDR1 and CDR2: SNHLY, FYNNEI. CDR3 length: 10 residues. Trimming took 4 bases from V and 16 from J; bases not matched to a gene: 2.

The rearrangement joins TRBV19 to TRBJ2-1; 8 bases agree with TRBD2. With V trimmed by 10 bases and J by 4 bases, 12 bases remained unmatched. This CDR3 is 15 amino acids long. CDR1 is LNHDA, CDR2 SQIVND, per germline (reference sequence). CDR3 protein: CATSLLAGGYNEQFF. The CDR3 region has the DNA TGTGCCACAAGCCTTTTGGCGGGGGGATACAATGAGCAGTTCTTC.

Many counts were recorded for this clonotype. This chain links TRBV5-8 with TRBJ2-3, with D perhaps matching TRBD2 (5 bases). The CDR3 extends over 15 amino acids. CDR1 and CDR2 (germline): SGHTS, YDEGEE. The germline V and J ends were trimmed by 0 bases and 1 base, with 9 bases remaining between them. The CDR3 DNA reads as TGTGCCAGCAGCTTGGGAGGACTGGGCACAGATACGCAGTATTTT. It codes for CASSLGGLGTDTQYF.

To note about this clonotype: The CDR3 ends on some other residue instead of the conserved phenylalanine or tryptophan, so this is likely a read error. J is TRBJ1-4 and V is TRBV27; the D gene is possibly TRBD1 (5 bases). This CDR3 has 15 residues. Between the trimmed V and J ends, which lost 2 bases and 8 bases, there was a span of 15 bases. Germline CDR1 is MNHEY and CDR2 is SMNVEV (reference sequence). The CDR3 DNA reads as TGTGCCAGCAGTTTACGGGGCCAGTTAAGAGAAAAACTGTTTTTG. This gives the protein CASSLRGQLREKLFL.

This clonotype showed up many times. The V gene is TRBV12-3 or TRBV12-4, the J gene TRBJ1-1; D may be TRBD1 (5 bases). Trimming shortened V by 6 bases and J by 5 bases, and 13 bases separated the two germline ends. This CDR3 region has 13 residues. This CDR3 is CASSQRWGTEAFF. CDR3 DNA sequence: TGTGCCAGCAGCCAACGGTGGGGGACTGAAGCTTTCTTT.

There are many counts of this clonotype. This chain links TRBV12-3 or TRBV12-4 with TRBJ2-7, with D unclear. The CDR3 sequence is 11 residues long. V lost 5 bases to trimming and J lost 4 bases, with 6 bases between them. CDR3 in amino acids: CASSNKYEQYF. CDR3 in DNA: TGTGCCAGCAGTAACAAATACGAGCAGTACTTC.

This clonotype appeared many times. The V and J genes are TRBV7-2 and TRBJ2-1; 7 nucleotides align to TRBD2. The V gene end was trimmed by 2 bases and the J gene end by 1 base; junction bases not matched to a gene: 11. The CDR3 consists of 18 residues. Germline V gene lookup returns CDR1 SGHTA and CDR2 FQGNSA. This chain's CDR3 is CASSLNFRGGGSYNEQFF. The CDR3 DNA sequence: TGTGCCAGCAGCTTAAATTTTCGGGGCGGGGGTTCCTACAATGAGCAGTTCTTC.

The table lists this clonotype with many counts. This rearrangement joins TRBV5-5 to TRBJ1-2; TRBD1 might be the D (6 bases). CDR3 size: 19 residues. Germline V gene data show CDR1 as SGHKS and CDR2 as YYEKEE (reference sequence). Trimming shortened V by 0 bases and J by 1 base, and 22 bases separated the two germline ends. CDR3 sequence: CASSLVWGPALQNNYGYTF. CDR3 sequence (DNA): TGTGCCAGCAGCTTGGTGTGGGGGCCAGCTCTTCAAAATAACTATGGCTACACCTTC.

In this sample, this clonotype turned up many times. The J gene is TRBJ1-1, the V gene TRBV6-5; D possibly corresponds to TRBD1 (5 bases). Trimming stripped 0 bases from V and 4 bases from J, with 12 bases between. The CDR3 sequence is 15 residues long. Germline V gene sequence: CDR1 MNHEY, CDR2 SVGAGI. The CDR3 DNA reads TGTGCCAGCAGTTACTCACCCAACGGGGGCACTGAAGCTTTCTTT. Translation gives CASSYSPNGGTEAFF.

This clonotype has a count of ten or more. This chain uses TRBV20-1 with TRBJ2-5; weak D call: TRBD2 (6 bases). V shed 6 bases and J shed 3 bases, with 17 bases lying between them. Germline CDR1 is DFQATT and CDR2 is SNEGSKA (reference sequence). The CDR3 contains 14 residues. The CDR3 protein is CSAQTSFMEETQYF. DNA of the CDR3: TGCAGTGCCCAGACTAGTTTTATGGAAGAGACCCAGTACTTC.

This clonotype was counted ten times or more. This chain joins TRBV6-2 or TRBV6-3 and TRBJ2-5; no firm D call. Germline CDR1 reads MNHEY; CDR2 reads SVGEGT. CDR3 size: 16 residues. The ends were cut back, 4 bases at V and 0 bases at J, with 15 bases in the middle. CDR3 region: CASSSDTLAYQETQYF. CDR3 sequence (DNA): TGTGCCAGCAGTTCCGACACCCTCGCATACCAAGAGACCCAGTACTTC.

This clonotype was seen ten or more times. The gene calls are TRBV2 and TRBJ2-4, with D unresolved. CDR3 length: 14 residues. Trimming stripped 5 bases from V and 0 bases from J, with 8 bases between. Germline-derived CDR1 and CDR2 are SNHLY and FYNNEI. The CDR3 sequence is CASSRHLAKNIQYF. Here the CDR3 DNA reads TGTGCCAGCAGTCGACACCTAGCCAAAAACATTCAGTACTTC.

This clonotype was detected ten times or more. The chain employs TRBV5-1 and TRBJ2-7, with 7 positions matching TRBD1. This CDR3 is 13 amino acids long. J was trimmed by 0 bases and V by 3 bases; bases with no gene match: 0. Germline CDR1 is SGHRS and CDR2 is YFSETQ. The CDR3 DNA sequence: TGCGCCAGCAGCTGGGACAGCTCCTACGAGCAGTACTTC. Protein product: CASSWDSSYEQYF.

This clonotype was counted at least ten times. The chain links TRBV3-1 to TRBJ1-4; the D is unclear. The germline gives CDR1 LGHDT, CDR2 YNNKEL (reference sequence). Deletions cut 0 bases from V and 7 bases from J, with 15 bases between. The CDR3 has 16 residues. CDR3 residues: CASSQDRTGGGEKLFF. CDR3 coding DNA: TGTGCCAGCAGCCAAGATCGGACGGGAGGAGGTGAAAAACTGTTTTTT.

At least ten counts were recorded for this clonotype. The chain carries TRBV29-1 and TRBJ1-1; 7 positions match TRBD1. V shed 5 bases and J 3 bases; nucleotides not matched to a gene: 3. The CDR3 is made up of 12 amino acids. The germline CDR1 and CDR2 sequences are SQVTM and ANQGSEA. The CDR3 region has the DNA TGCAGCGTTAGGACAGGCGACACTGAAGCTTTCTTT. The encoded protein is CSVRTGDTEAFF.